This TCR beta chain was documented in a study of T-cell memory formation after mild COVID-19. General study results and limits: Among clones contracting day 15 to 85, CD4/CD8 was balanced, whereas later expanders leaned CD4+.

To note about this clonotype: Its antigen remains unknown.

TCRdb itself ran the 5' RACE reads through MiXCR, one entry per CDR3 protein. The sample lists roughly 50,000 distinct CDR3 sequences, roughly an eighth occurring once. Sequencing was carried out using PBMCs or a T cell subset sorted from them (not recorded which). The source is a man aged 18-30 years who had mild COVID-19 (a few samples of this study predate the infection). Cell type and time point are not known.

This chain's CDR3 is CASNNRPEKTEAFF. The DNA of the CDR3 is TGTGCCAGTAACAACAGGCCGGAGAAGACTGAAGCTTTCTTT. The chain combines TRBV19 with TRBJ1-1; TRBD1 might be the D (5 bases). The germline V gene encodes CDR1 LNHDA and CDR2 SQIVND (reference sequence). The CDR3 extends over 14 amino acids. Trimming removed 7 bases from V and 5 bases from J, with 17 bases in between.